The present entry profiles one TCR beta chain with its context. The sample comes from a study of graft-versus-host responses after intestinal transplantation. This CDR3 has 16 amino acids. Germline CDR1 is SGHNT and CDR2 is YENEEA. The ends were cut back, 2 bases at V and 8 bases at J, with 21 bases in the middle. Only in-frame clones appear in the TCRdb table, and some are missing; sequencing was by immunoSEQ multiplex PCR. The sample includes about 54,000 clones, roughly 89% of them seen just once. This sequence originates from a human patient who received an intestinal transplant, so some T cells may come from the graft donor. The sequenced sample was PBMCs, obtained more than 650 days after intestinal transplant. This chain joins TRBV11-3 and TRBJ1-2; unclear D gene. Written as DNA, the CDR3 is TGTGCCAGCAGCTTATCGACCGGCAGTGCCCGGTGGGGCTACACCTTC. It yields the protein CASSLSTGSARWGYTF.